This T cell receptor beta chain was recorded in a study of T cell repertoires in cytomegalovirus infection. Across the study: As its CMV epitopes, the study selected recently identified HLA-C-restricted and well-studied HLA-B-restricted targets. Both CMV infection and a matching HLA type were indicated by public TCR beta signatures.

This clonotype has a count of ten or more. Antigen: not known. Germline V gene data show CDR1 as SGHTA and CDR2 as FQGNSA. The V and J ends lost 1 base and 0 bases, in that order; junction bases with no gene match: 5. The CDR3 loop spans 18 amino acids. TCRdb reprocessed the reads via MiXCR and lists one record per CDR3 protein. Counted here are some 940,000 distinct CDR3 sequences, roughly 30% occurring once; the ten biggest clones make up 13%. Broader study findings: In two of eight donors, the top clonotype was HLA-C-restricted CMV-specific. Carriers of CMV plus the relevant HLA were identified by cumulative public TCR beta family frequency.

Sequences were derived from cultured CD8+ T cells from PBMCs, sampled from culture after CMV antigen stimulation. The receptor's source is a human donor in good health (CMV status not recorded). Some clones in this sample may be carry-over from other donors' samples. The chain uses TRBV7-2 and TRBJ2-6; 8 bases fit TRBD1. CDR3: CASSLDGTGRSGANVLTF. The CDR3 DNA is TGTGCCAGCAGCTTAGACGGGACAGGACGCTCTGGGGCCAACGTCCTGACTTTC.